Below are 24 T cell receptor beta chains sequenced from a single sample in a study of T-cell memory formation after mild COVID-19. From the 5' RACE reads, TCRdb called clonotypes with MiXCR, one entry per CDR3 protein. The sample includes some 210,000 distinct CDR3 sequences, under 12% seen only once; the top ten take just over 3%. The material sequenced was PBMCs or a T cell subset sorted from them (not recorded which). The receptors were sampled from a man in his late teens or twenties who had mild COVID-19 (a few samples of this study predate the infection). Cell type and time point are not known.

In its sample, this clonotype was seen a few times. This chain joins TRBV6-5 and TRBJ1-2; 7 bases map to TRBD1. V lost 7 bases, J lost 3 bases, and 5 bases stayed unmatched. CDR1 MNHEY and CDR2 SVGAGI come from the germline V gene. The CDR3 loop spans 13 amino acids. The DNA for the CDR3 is TGTGCCAGCATAGGGGGCTTAGACTATGGCTACACCTTC. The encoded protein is CASIGGLDYGYTF.

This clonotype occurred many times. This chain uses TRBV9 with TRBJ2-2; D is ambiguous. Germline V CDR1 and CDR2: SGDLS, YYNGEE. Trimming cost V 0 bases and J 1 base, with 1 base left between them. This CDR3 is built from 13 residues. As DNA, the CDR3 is TGTGCCAGCAGCGTAGGGAACACCGGGGAGCTGTTTTTT. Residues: CASSVGNTGELFF.

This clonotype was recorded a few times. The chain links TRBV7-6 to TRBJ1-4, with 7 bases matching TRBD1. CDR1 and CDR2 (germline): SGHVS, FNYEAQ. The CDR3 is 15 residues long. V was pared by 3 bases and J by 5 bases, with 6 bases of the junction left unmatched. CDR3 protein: CASSLLTGANEKLFF. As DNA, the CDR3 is TGTGCCAGCAGCTTGTTAACAGGGGCCAATGAAAAACTGTTTTTT.

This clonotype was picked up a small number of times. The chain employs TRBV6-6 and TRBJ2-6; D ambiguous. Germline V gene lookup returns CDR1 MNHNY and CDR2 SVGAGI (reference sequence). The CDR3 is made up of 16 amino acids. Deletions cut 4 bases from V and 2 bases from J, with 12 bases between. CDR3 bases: TGTGCCAGCAGTTTAGCCGGCCAACCTGGGGCCAACGTCCTGACTTTC. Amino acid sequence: CASSLAGQPGANVLTF.

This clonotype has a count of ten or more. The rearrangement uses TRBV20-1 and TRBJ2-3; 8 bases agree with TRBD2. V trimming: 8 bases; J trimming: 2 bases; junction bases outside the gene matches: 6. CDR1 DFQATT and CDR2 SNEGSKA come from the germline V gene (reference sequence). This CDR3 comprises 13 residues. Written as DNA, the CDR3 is TGCAGTAAGACGGGGGGGCCCACAGATACGCAGTATTTT. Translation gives CSKTGGPTDTQYF.

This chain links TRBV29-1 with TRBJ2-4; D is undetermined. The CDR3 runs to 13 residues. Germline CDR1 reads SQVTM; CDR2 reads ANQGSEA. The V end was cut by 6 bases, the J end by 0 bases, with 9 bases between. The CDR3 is CSVATVAKNIQYF. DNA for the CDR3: TGCAGCGTCGCGACCGTAGCCAAAAACATTCAGTACTTC.

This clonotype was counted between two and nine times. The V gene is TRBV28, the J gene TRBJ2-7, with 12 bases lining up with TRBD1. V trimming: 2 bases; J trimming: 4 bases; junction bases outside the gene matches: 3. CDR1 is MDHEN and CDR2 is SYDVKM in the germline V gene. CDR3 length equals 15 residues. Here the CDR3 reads CASSLPGQGAYEQYV. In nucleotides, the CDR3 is TGTGCCAGCAGTTTACCGGGACAGGGGGCGTACGAGCAGTACGTC.

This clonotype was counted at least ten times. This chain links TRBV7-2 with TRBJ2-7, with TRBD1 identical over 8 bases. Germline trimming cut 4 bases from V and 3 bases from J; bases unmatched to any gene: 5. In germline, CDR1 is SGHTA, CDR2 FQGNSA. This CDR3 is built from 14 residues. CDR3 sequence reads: CASSSQGAVYEQYF. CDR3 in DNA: TGTGCCAGCAGCTCGCAGGGGGCGGTCTACGAGCAGTACTTC.

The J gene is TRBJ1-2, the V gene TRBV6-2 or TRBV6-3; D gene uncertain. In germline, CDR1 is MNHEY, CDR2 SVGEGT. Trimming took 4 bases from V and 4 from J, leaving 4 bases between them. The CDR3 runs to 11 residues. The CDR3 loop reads CASSLAYGYTF. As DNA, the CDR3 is TGTGCCAGCAGTTTGGCCTATGGCTACACCTTC.

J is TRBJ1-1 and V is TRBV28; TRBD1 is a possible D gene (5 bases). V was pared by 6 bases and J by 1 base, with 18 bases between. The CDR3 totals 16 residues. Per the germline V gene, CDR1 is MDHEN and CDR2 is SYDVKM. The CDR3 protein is CASRSPATRGNTEAFF. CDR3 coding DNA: TGTGCCAGCAGAAGTCCCGCGACAAGGGGGAACACTGAAGCTTTCTTT.

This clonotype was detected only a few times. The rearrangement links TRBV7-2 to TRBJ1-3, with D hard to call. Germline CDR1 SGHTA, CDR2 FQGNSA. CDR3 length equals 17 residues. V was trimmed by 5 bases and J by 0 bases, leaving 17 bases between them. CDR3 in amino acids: CASSLGPQESSGNTIYF. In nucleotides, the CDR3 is TGTGCCAGCAGCCTCGGGCCGCAGGAGTCCTCTGGAAACACCATATATTTT.

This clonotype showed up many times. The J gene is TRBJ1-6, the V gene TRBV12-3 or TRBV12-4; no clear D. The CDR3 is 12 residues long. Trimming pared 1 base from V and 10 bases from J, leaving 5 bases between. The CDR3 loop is CASSLGGSPLHF. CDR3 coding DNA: TGTGCCAGCAGTTTAGGAGGCTCACCCCTCCACTTT.

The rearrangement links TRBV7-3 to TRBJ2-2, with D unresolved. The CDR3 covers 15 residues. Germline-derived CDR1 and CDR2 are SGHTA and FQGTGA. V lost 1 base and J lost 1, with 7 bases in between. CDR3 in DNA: TGTGCCAGCAGCTTAATGGGTTTGAACACCGGGGAGCTGTTTTTT. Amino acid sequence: CASSLMGLNTGELFF.

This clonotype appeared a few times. As DNA, the CDR3 is TGTGCCAGCAGTTATGTCGGGAGAAACAATGAGCAGTTCTTC. Protein product: CASSYVGRNNEQFF. V usage is TRBV6-5 and J usage is TRBJ2-1; maybe TRBD2 (6 bases). Looked up from germline, CDR1 is MNHEY and CDR2 is SVGAGI. The CDR3 loop spans 14 amino acids. Between the trimmed V and J ends, which lost 3 bases and 5 bases, there was a span of 11 bases.

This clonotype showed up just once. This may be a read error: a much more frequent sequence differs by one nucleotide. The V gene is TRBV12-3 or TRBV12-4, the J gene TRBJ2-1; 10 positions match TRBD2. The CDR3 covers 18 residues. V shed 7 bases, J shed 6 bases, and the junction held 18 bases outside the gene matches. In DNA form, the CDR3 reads TGTGCCAGCACCCTTTTAGCGGGGGGTAGTGTTGCAGCCAATGAGCAGTTCTTC. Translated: CASTLLAGGSVAANEQFF.

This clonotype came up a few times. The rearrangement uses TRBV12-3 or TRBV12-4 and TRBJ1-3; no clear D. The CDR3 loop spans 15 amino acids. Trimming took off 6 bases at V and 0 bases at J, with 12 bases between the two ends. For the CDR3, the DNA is TGTGCCAGCAGCCGCTTGGTTGGCTCTGGAAACACCATATATTTT. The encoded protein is CASSRLVGSGNTIYF.

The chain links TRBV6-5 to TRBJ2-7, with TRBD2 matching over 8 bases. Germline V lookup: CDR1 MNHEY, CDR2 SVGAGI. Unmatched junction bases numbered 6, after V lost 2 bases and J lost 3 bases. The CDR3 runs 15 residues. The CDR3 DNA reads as TGTGCCAGCAGTTACGATGGGACTAGTGTCTACGAGCAGTACTTC. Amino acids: CASSYDGTSVYEQYF.

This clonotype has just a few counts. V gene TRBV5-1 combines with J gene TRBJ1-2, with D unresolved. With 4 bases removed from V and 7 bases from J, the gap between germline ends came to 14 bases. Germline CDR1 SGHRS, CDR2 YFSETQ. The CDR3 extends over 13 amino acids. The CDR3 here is CASSLGPGGGYTF. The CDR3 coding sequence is TGCGCCAGCAGCCTAGGACCGGGTGGTGGCTACACCTTC. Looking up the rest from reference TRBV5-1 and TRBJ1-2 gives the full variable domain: KAGVTQTPRYLIKTRGQQVTLSCSPISGHRSVSWYQQTPGQGLQFLFEYFSETQRNKGNFPGRFSGRQFSNSRSEMNVSTLELGDSALYLCASSLGPGGGYTFGSGTRLTVV.

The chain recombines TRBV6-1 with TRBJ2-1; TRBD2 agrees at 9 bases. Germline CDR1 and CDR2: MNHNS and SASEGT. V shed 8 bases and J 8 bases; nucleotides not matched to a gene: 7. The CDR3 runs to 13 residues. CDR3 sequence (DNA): TGTGCCAGCCATGCGGGGGGGCTTGATGAGCAGTTCTTC. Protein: CASHAGGLDEQFF.

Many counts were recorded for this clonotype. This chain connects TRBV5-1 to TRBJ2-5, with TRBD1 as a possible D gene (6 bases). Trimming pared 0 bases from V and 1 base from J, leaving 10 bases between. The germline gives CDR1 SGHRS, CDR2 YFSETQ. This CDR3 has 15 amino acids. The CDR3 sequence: CASSLGGGLQETQYF. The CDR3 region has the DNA TGCGCCAGCAGCTTGGGAGGGGGTCTCCAAGAGACCCAGTACTTC.

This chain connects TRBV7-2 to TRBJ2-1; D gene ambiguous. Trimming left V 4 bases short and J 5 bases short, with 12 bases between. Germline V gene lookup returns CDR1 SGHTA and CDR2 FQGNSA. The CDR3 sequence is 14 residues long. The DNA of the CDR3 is TGTGCCAGCAGCTGGTCCGGATCCGACAATGAGCAGTTCTTC. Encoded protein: CASSWSGSDNEQFF.

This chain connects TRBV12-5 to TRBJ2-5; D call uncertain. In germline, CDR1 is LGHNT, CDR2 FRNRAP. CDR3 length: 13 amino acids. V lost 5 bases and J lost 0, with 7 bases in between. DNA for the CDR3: TGTGCTAGTGGTCAGTCAAACCAAGAGACCCAGTACTTC. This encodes CASGQSNQETQYF. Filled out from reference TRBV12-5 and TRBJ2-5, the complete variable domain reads DARVTQTPRHKVTEMGQEVTMRCQPILGHNTVFWYRQTMMQGLELLAYFRNRAPLDDSGMPKDRFSAEMPDATLATLKIQPSEPRDSAVYFCASGQSNQETQYFGPGTRLLVL.

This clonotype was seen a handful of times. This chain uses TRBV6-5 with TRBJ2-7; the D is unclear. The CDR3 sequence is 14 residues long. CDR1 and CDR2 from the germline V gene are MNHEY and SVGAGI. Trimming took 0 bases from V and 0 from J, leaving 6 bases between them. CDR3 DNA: TGTGCCAGCAGTTACTCTCCCGTCTCCTACGAGCAGTACTTC. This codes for CASSYSPVSYEQYF.

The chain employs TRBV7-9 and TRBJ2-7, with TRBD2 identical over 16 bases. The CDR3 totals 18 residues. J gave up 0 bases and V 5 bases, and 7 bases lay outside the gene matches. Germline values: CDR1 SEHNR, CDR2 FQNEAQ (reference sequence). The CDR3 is CASSLGLAGGRNSYEQYF. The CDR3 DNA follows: TGTGCCAGCAGCCTGGGACTAGCGGGGGGGCGAAACTCCTACGAGCAGTACTTC. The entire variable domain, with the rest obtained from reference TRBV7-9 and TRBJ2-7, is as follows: DTGVSQNPRHKITKRGQNVTFRCDPISEHNRLYWYRQTLGQGPEFLTYFQNEAQLEKSRLLSDRFSAERPKGSFSTLEIQRTEQGDSAMYLCASSLGLAGGRNSYEQYFGPGTRLTVT.